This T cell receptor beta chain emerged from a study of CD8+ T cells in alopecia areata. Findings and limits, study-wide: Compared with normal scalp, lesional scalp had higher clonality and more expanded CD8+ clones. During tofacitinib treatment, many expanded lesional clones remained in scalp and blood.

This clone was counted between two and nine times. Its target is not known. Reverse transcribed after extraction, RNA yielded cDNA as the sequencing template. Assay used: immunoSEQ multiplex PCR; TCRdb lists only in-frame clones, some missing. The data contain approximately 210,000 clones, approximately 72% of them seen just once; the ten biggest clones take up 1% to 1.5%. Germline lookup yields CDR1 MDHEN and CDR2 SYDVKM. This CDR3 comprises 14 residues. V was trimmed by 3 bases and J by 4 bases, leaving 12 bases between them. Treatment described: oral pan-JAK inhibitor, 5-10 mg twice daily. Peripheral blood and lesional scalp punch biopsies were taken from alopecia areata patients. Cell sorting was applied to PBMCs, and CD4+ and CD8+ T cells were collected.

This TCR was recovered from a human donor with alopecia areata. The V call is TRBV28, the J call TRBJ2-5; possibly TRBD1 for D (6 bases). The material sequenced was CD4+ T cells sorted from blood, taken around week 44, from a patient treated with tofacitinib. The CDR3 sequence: CASSLGLQGETQYF. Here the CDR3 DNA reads TGTGCCAGCAGTTTGGGCCTACAGGGAGAGACCCAGTACTTC.